The 24 T cell receptor beta chains below all came from one sample that was sequenced in a study of T cells after yellow fever vaccination. TCRdb used MiXCR to reprocess the 5' RACE reads, holding one entry per CDR3 protein. Here the sample spans about 400,000 distinct CDR3 sequences, 11% being singletons. Sequenced here: PBMCs, sampled on the day of the first yellow fever vaccination. The receptors were gathered from a man between 18 and 29 years old who received the YFV17D yellow fever vaccine.

This clonotype came up many times. This chain joins TRBV4-3 and TRBJ1-2; tentatively, D is TRBD1 (6 bases). Deletions cut 2 bases from V and 7 bases from J, with 20 bases between. The CDR3 runs to 16 residues. Germline loops: CDR1 LGHNA, CDR2 YSLEER. This chain's CDR3 is CASSQRARGDSSGYTF. DNA of the CDR3: TGCGCCAGCAGCCAACGAGCAAGGGGGGACTCTAGTGGCTACACCTTC.

This clonotype was seen only a few times. The chain couples TRBV6-5 to TRBJ2-2, with 7 bases lining up with TRBD1. The CDR3 extends over 17 amino acids. V lost 2 bases and J lost 0; bases outside the gene matches: 6. CDR1 and CDR2 (germline): MNHEY, SVGAGI. CDR3 loop: CASSYPRQGPNTGELFF. As DNA, the CDR3 is TGTGCCAGCAGTTACCCTAGACAGGGCCCGAACACCGGGGAGCTGTTTTTT.

V and J are TRBV12-3 or TRBV12-4 and TRBJ1-5; D is undetermined. The V gene lost 5 bases and the J gene lost 3 bases, with 11 bases spanning the gap. This CDR3 has 14 amino acids. In DNA, the CDR3 is TGTGCCAGCAGTCCCCAATTCCTCAATCAGCCCCAGCATTTT. Amino acid sequence: CASSPQFLNQPQHF.

This clonotype has more than one count but fewer than ten. The chain links TRBV12-3 or TRBV12-4 to TRBJ2-7; D uncertain. V dropped 6 bases and J dropped 2 bases, with 11 bases sitting between them. The CDR3 sequence is 13 residues long. CDR3 residues: CASSPLGTYEQYF. CDR3 in DNA: TGTGCCAGCAGCCCTTTGGGGACCTACGAGCAGTACTTC.

This clonotype has just a few counts. The chain is built from TRBV24-1 and TRBJ2-3; 8 nucleotides agree with TRBD2. CDR3 length: 15 residues. Trimming removed 4 bases from V and 1 base from J; junction bases left unmatched: 3. Germline CDR1 reads KGHDR; CDR2 reads SFDVKD. The CDR3 reads CATSDPGLGTDTQYF. CDR3 DNA: TGTGCCACCAGTGACCCGGGACTAGGCACAGATACGCAGTATTTT.

J is TRBJ1-2 and V is TRBV10-3, with 11 positions matching TRBD1. The V segment lost 5 bases and the J segment 7 bases; nucleotides outside the gene matches: 9. Germline assignment: CDR1 ENHRY and CDR2 SYGVKD. CDR3 length: 15 residues. The CDR3 here is CAISQLRGQGGGYTF. The DNA of the CDR3 is TGTGCCATCAGTCAACTCCGGGGACAGGGGGGTGGCTACACCTTC.

This chain uses TRBV19 with TRBJ2-7; the D gene is possibly TRBD2 (6 bases). This CDR3 has 14 residues. CDR1 and CDR2 from the germline V gene are LNHDA and SQIVND (reference sequence). Between the trimmed V and J ends, which lost 5 bases and 7 bases, there was a span of 18 bases. CDR3 in DNA: TGTGCCAGTAGTCCCACGAGTAGGGGAGGAGAGCAGTACTTC. This translates into CASSPTSRGGEQYF.

This clonotype was observed many times. This chain joins TRBV6-2 or TRBV6-3 and TRBJ2-5; D is possibly TRBD1 or TRBD2 (5 bases each). Germline CDR1 MNHEY, CDR2 SVGEGT. The CDR3 is made up of 17 amino acids. V was cut by 2 bases and J by 1 base, with 17 bases left in between. As DNA, the CDR3 is TGTGCCAGCAGTTACGGGACCACGTCTAACTTCCAAGAGACCCAGTACTTC. Protein product: CASSYGTTSNFQETQYF.

This chain joins TRBV20-1 and TRBJ2-5; D gene unclear. The germline V and J ends were trimmed by 0 bases and 2 bases, with 13 bases remaining between them. Looked up from germline, CDR1 is DFQATT and CDR2 is SNEGSKA (reference sequence). This CDR3 comprises 15 residues. CDR3 coding DNA: TGCAGTGCTAGAGATAGTCGACTGACACAAGAGACCCAGTACTTC. Translated: CSARDSRLTQETQYF.

This clonotype was recorded a few times. The chain carries TRBV4-3 and TRBJ2-7; possibly TRBD1 for D (6 bases). Trimming stripped 4 bases from V and 2 bases from J, with 9 bases between. CDR3 length equals 13 residues. Germline V CDR1 and CDR2: LGHNA, YSLEER. The CDR3 DNA is TGCGCCAGCAGCCCCGGGACAACCTACGAGCAGTACTTC. It yields the protein CASSPGTTYEQYF.

V is TRBV18 and J is TRBJ2-3; D might be TRBD2 (5 bases). Germline CDR1 KGHSH, CDR2 LQKENI. V lost 3 bases and J 2 bases, leaving 12 bases between the germline ends. There are 15 residues in the CDR3. This CDR3 reads CASSPSKGDTDTQYF. The CDR3 coding sequence is TGTGCCAGCTCACCGTCGAAGGGAGACACAGATACGCAGTATTTT.

This clonotype was seen ten or more times. V usage is TRBV4-1 and J usage is TRBJ2-2; tentative D call: TRBD1 (5 bases). The CDR3 totals 14 residues. Germline lookup yields CDR1 MGHRA and CDR2 YSYEKL. V dropped 3 bases and J dropped 2 bases, with 7 bases sitting between them. The CDR3 loop is CASSQGLNTGELFF. The DNA for the CDR3 is TGCGCCAGCAGCCAGGGGCTAAACACCGGGGAGCTGTTTTTT.

V usage is TRBV7-6 and J usage is TRBJ1-6; D is possibly TRBD1 (5 bases). Between the trimmed V and J ends, which lost 2 bases and 7 bases, there was a span of 15 bases. Germline V gives CDR1 SGHVS, CDR2 FNYEAQ. This CDR3 contains 16 residues. The CDR3 coding sequence is TGTGCCAGCAGCTTAACCCAGGGTCTGGGGAATTCACCCCTCCACTTT. Its protein product is CASSLTQGLGNSPLHF.

The count of this clonotype is one. The rearrangement uses TRBV30 and TRBJ1-5; no firm D call. From germline, CDR1 is GTSNPN and CDR2 SVGIG (reference sequence). The length of the CDR3 is 13 residues. Trimming took 1 base from V and 7 from J, leaving 11 bases between them. This chain's CDR3 is CAWSAMLGQPQHF. DNA for the CDR3: TGTGCCTGGAGTGCGATGTTGGGGCAGCCCCAGCATTTT.

This clonotype turned up a few times. The genes are TRBV12-3 or TRBV12-4 and TRBJ2-2; 7 positions match TRBD2. The J segment lost 4 bases and the V segment lost 6 bases, leaving 8 bases of the junction unmatched. The CDR3 spans 15 residues. The CDR3 DNA reads as TGTGCCAGCAGACAACGACTAGCCGGCACCGGGGAGCTGTTTTTT. Translated, it gives CASRQRLAGTGELFF.

This rearrangement joins TRBV6-5 to TRBJ1-1; the match to TRBD1 covers 7 bases. There are 14 residues in the CDR3. The ends lost 1 base at V and 5 bases at J; junction bases unmatched: 4. Germline CDR1 reads MNHEY; CDR2 reads SVGAGI. The CDR3 loop is CASSYFQGGTEAFF. The CDR3 nucleotides read TGTGCCAGCAGTTACTTCCAGGGGGGTACTGAAGCTTTCTTT.

This sequence joins TRBV11-3 and TRBJ2-3, with 9 bases that match TRBD1. CDR3 length equals 17 residues. V was clipped by 5 bases and J by 1 base; unmatched bases: 10. Germline V lookup: CDR1 SGHNT, CDR2 YENEEA. CDR3 region: CASSATGGLIGTDTQYF. The CDR3 bases are TGTGCCAGCAGCGCGACAGGGGGTCTGATTGGCACAGATACGCAGTATTTT.

The genes are TRBV7-7 and TRBJ2-7; tentative D call: TRBD1 (5 bases). CDR3 length: 13 amino acids. Germline CDR1 SSHAT, CDR2 FNYEAQ (reference sequence). The DNA of the CDR3 is TGTGCTAGCAGCTTCTTGACAGCTTACGAGCAGTACGTC. Protein sequence: CASSFLTAYEQYV.

This clonotype was observed a handful of times. The V call is TRBV6-1, the J call TRBJ2-1; no reliable D call. V gave up 5 bases and J gave up 0 bases, with 17 bases separating them. From germline, CDR1 is MNHNS and CDR2 SASEGT. This CDR3 is built from 17 residues. CDR3 in DNA: TGTGCCAGCAGTCCCCAAGGTCTATCTAGCTCCTACAATGAGCAGTTCTTC. Protein sequence: CASSPQGLSSSYNEQFF.

The chain employs TRBV4-3 and TRBJ2-3, with D perhaps being TRBD1 or TRBD2 (5 bases each). The length of the CDR3 is 15 residues. The V end lost 1 base, the J end lost 0 bases, and 8 bases lay between the germline ends. The V gene's germline CDR1 is LGHNA and CDR2 YSLEER. CDR3 nucleotide sequence: TGCGCCAGCAGCCAAGTGGGGGATAGCACAGATACGCAGTATTTT. It is translated as CASSQVGDSTDTQYF.

A few counts support this clonotype. The genes are TRBV6-5 and TRBJ1-2, with 9 bases matching TRBD1. In germline, CDR1 is MNHEY, CDR2 SVGAGI. The CDR3 covers 14 residues. The V segment lost 2 bases and the J segment 5 bases; nucleotides outside the gene matches: 3. The CDR3 DNA sequence: TGTGCCAGCAGTTACGGGGGACAGGGTTATGGCTACACCTTC. Translation gives CASSYGGQGYGYTF.

The chain has TRBV11-1 and TRBJ2-7, with 9 bases fitting TRBD1. The J segment lost 5 bases and the V segment lost 3 bases, leaving 14 bases of the junction unmatched. This CDR3 comprises 17 residues. CDR1 and CDR2 from the germline V gene are SGHAT and FQDESV (reference sequence). The CDR3 reads CASSLGDRASRGNEQYF. The CDR3 DNA reads as TGTGCCAGCAGCTTGGGGGACAGGGCTTCTCGCGGGAACGAGCAGTACTTC.

Note on this clonotype: A clone one base away is much larger, so this may be a read error. V usage is TRBV4-1 and J usage is TRBJ2-1; TRBD2 matches 11 bases. This CDR3 has 16 amino acids. Looked up from germline, CDR1 is MGHRA and CDR2 is YSYEKL. The CDR3 reads CSSSRETSGDYNEQFF. The CDR3 coding sequence is TGCTCCAGCAGCCGCGAGACTAGCGGGGACTACAATGAGCAGTTCTTC.

This clonotype was picked up many times. The chain employs TRBV20-1 and TRBJ1-5; D not certain. The germline V gene encodes CDR1 DFQATT and CDR2 SNEGSKA (reference sequence). The CDR3 is made up of 14 amino acids. DNA for the CDR3: TGCAGGACAAAGTGGTTCCGGGTCAATCAGCCCCAGCATTTT. Amino acid sequence: CRTKWFRVNQPQHF.